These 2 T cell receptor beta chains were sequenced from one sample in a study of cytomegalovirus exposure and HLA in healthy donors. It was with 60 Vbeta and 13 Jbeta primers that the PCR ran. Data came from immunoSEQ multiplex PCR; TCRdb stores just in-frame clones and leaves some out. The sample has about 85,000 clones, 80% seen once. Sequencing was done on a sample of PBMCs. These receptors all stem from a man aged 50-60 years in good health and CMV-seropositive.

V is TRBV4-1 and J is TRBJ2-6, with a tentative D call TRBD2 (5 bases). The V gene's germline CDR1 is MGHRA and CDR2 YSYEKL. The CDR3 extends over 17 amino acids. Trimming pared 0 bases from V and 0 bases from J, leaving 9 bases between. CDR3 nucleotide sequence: TGCGCCAGCAGCCAAGATCCCGGGAACTCTGGGGCCAACGTCCTGACTTTC. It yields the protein CASSQDPGNSGANVLTF.

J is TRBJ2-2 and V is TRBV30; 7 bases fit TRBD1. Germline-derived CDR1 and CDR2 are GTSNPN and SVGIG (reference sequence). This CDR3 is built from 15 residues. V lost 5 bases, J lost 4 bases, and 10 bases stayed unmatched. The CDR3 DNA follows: TGTGCCTGGGACAGGGTCCCATCGGGCACCGGGGAGCTGTTTTTT. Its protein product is CAWDRVPSGTGELFF.